This note documents a single T cell receptor beta chain sequence. Its specificity is not known. These data come from a study of cytomegalovirus exposure and HLA in healthy donors. On the study more broadly: Sequencing of 150 million to 200 million T cells in an earlier analysis found 120 million or so unique TCR beta sequences. HLA-typed donors contributed around 88 million unique TCRs, which were held in an early data release. Study-level results: Excluded were some V segments that proved indistinguishable, including TRBV6-2 and TRBV6-3.

The CDR3 is 17 residues long. Germline CDR1 MDHEN, CDR2 SYDVKM. V dropped 5 bases and J dropped 1 base, with 18 bases sitting between them. The PCR employed 60 Vbeta primers together with 13 Jbeta primers. Measured with immunoSEQ multiplex PCR; TCRdb has only the in-frame clones, and not every one. This sample's clone table lists 95,000 to 110,000 clones. The sample comprised PBMCs. The chain employs TRBV28 and TRBJ1-5; no reliable D call. This TCR derives from a middle-aged man in good health and CMV-seronegative. The CDR3 loop reads CASSPPPTYTSNQPQHF. The CDR3 nucleotides are TGTGCCAGCAGTCCCCCCCCGACATACACAAGCAATCAGCCCCAGCATTTT.